This T cell receptor (beta chain) came from a study of cytomegalovirus exposure and HLA in healthy donors. Findings of the study overall: Three of the chains that were CMV-associated were confirmed in vitro to be specific for CMV antigens. Analysis was performed later, and it showed HLA-associated TCR beta chains to be more clonally expanded than equally common others.

Vbeta (60) and Jbeta (13) primers were used in the PCR. The assay was immunoSEQ multiplex PCR, and TCRdb's table has in-frame clones only and misses some. The sample includes about 150,000 clones, 70% to 80% of them seen just once. Germline lookup yields CDR1 SGHRS and CDR2 YFSETQ. V lost 0 bases and J lost 0, with 10 bases in between. The CDR3 length is 16 residues. Turning to this clone: Its antigen is still unknown.

This chain uses TRBV5-1 with TRBJ1-3; D might be TRBD1 (5 bases). This receptor was obtained from a man aged 25 to 45 in good health and CMV-seropositive. The specimen sequenced was PBMCs. The CDR3 sequence: CASSLGGLSSGNTIYF. The DNA for the CDR3 is TGCGCCAGCAGCTTGGGGGGACTCAGCTCTGGAAACACCATATATTTT.